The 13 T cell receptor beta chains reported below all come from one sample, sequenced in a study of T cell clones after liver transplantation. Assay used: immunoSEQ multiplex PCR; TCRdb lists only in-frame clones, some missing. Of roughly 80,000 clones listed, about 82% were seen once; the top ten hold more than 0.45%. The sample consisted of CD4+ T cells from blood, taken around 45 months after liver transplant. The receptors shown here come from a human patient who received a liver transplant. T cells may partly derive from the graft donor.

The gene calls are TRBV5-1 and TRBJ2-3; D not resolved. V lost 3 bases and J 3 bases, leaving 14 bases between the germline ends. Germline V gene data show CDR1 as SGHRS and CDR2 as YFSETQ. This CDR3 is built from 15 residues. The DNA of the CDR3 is TGCGCCAGCAGCTGGAACCTGGTCGGTACAGATACGCAGTATTTT. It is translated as CASSWNLVGTDTQYF.

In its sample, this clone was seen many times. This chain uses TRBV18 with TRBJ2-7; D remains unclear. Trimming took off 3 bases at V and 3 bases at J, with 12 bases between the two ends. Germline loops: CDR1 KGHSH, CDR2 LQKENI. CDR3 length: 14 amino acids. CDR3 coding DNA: TGTGCCAGCTCACCCGGTTTCAGCAACTACGAGCAGTACTTC. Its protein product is CASSPGFSNYEQYF.

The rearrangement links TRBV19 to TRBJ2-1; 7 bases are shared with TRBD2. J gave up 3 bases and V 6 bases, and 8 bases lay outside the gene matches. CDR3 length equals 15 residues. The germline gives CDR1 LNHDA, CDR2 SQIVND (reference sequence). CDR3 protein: CASRPSGLNYNEQFF. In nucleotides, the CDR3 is TGTGCCAGTAGACCCTCGGGACTAAACTACAATGAGCAGTTCTTC.

The CDR3 DNA follows: TGCAGCGTTGAGAAAGGAAACCATAACTATGGCTACACCTTC. Encoded protein: CSVEKGNHNYGYTF. This sequence joins TRBV29-1 and TRBJ1-2; D not certain. Germline V gene sequence: CDR1 SQVTM, CDR2 ANQGSEA. The CDR3 totals 14 residues. V gave up 3 bases and J gave up 1 base, with 12 bases separating them.

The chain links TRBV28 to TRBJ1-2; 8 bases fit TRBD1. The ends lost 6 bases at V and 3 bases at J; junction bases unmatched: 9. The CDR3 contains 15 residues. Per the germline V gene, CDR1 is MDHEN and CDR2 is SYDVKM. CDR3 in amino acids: CASSGQGVGYYGYTF. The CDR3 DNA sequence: TGTGCCAGCAGCGGACAGGGCGTAGGATACTATGGCTACACCTTC.

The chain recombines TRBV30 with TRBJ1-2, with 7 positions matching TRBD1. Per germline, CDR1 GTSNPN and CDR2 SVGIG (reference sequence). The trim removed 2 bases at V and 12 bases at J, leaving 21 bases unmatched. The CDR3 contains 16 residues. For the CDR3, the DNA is TGTGCCTGGAGTCCTCCAAGGGACAGTGCCTTCGCTAGGCACACCTTC. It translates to CAWSPPRDSAFARHTF. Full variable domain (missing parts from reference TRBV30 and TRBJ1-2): SQTIHQWPATLVQPVGSPLSLECTVEGTSNPNLYWYRQAAGRGLQLLFYSVGIGQISSEVPQNLSASRPQDRQFILSSKKLLLSDSGFYLCAWSPPRDSAFARHTFGSGTRLTVV.

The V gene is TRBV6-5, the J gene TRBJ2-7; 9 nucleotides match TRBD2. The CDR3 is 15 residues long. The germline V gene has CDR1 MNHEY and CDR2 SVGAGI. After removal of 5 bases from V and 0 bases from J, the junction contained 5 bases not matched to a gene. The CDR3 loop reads CASSVTSGSSYEQYF. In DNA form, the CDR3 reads TGTGCCAGCAGTGTGACTAGCGGTAGCTCCTACGAGCAGTACTTC.

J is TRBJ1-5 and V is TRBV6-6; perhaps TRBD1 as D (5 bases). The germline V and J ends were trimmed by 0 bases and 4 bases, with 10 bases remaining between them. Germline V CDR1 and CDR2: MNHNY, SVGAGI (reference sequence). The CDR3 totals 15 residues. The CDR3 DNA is TGTGCCAGCAGTTACTCTGACAGCTCTAATCAGCCCCAGCATTTT. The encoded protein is CASSYSDSSNQPQHF.

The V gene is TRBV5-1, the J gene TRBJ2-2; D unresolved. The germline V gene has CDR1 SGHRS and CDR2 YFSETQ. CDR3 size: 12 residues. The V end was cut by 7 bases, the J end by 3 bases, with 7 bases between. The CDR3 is CASRRDTGELFF. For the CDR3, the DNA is TGCGCCAGCCGAAGGGACACCGGGGAGCTGTTTTTT.

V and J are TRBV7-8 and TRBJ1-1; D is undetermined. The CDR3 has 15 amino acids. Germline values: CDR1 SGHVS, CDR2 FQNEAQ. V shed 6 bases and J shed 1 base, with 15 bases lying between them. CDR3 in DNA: TGTGCCAGCAGTCGCCGTGGGCTGACGAACACTGAAGCTTTCTTT. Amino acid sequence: CASSRRGLTNTEAFF.

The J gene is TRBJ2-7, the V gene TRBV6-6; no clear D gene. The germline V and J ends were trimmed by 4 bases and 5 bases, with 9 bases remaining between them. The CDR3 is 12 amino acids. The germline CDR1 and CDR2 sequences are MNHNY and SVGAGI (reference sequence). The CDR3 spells CASSSRSNEQYF. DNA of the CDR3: TGTGCCAGCAGTTCCAGAAGCAACGAGCAGTACTTC.

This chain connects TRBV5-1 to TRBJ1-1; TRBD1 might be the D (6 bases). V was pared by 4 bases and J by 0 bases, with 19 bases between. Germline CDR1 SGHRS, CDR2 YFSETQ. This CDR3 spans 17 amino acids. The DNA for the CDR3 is TGCGCCAGCAGCCCCTGGACAGCGATATCTCTGAACACTGAAGCTTTCTTT. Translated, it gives CASSPWTAISLNTEAFF.

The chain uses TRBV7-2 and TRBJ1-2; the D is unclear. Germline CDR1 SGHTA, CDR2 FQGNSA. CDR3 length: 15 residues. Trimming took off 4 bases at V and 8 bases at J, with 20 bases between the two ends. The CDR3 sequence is CASSYGREPGWGYTF. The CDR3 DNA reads TGTGCCAGCAGCTACGGCCGGGAGCCCGGATGGGGCTACACCTTC.